The 17 T cell receptor beta chains listed next were all sequenced from one sample in a study of T-cell memory formation after mild COVID-19. From the 5' RACE reads, TCRdb called clonotypes with MiXCR, one entry per CDR3 protein. The sample lists 270,000 or so distinct CDR3 sequences, around 17% occurring once. The sequenced material came from PBMCs or a T cell subset sorted from them (not recorded which). These receptors came from a young man who had mild COVID-19 (a few samples of this study predate the infection). Cell type and time point are not known.

The genes are TRBV21-1 and TRBJ1-1; TRBD1 reflects the table's D call only, with no check against the DNA. TRBV21-1 is a pseudogene locus. The CDR3 length is 17 residues. This chain's CDR3 is CASSKGTRTGKNTEAFF. CDR3 nucleotide sequence: TGTGCCAGCAGCAAAGGTACCAGGACAGGGAAGAACACTGAAGCTTTCTTT.

Comment on this clonotype: The junction and the germline gene differ at one end; a read error may be behind it. The chain has TRBV30 and TRBJ2-3, with D possibly being TRBD2 (5 bases). CDR1 is GTSNPN and CDR2 is SVGIG in the germline V gene (reference sequence). The CDR3 length is 16 residues. CDR3 sequence reads: CALSVKAGIRTDTQYF. In DNA, the CDR3 is TGTGCCTTGAGTGTAAAGGCCGGGATTCGCACAGATACGCAGTATTTT.

The chain couples TRBV6-2 or TRBV6-3 to TRBJ1-2, with 8 bases aligning to TRBD1. The CDR3 totals 14 residues. Germline values: CDR1 MNHEY, CDR2 SVGEGT. J gave up 8 bases and V 6 bases, and 11 bases lay outside the gene matches. CDR3 bases: TGTGCCAGCAGACCAAATGACAGGGGCGCGGGCTACACCTTC. This gives the protein CASRPNDRGAGYTF.

The table lists this clonotype with many counts. The chain recombines TRBV6-2 or TRBV6-3 with TRBJ2-1, with D possibly matching TRBD2 (6 bases). Per the germline V gene, CDR1 is MNHEY and CDR2 is SVGEGT. Trimming cost V 2 bases and J 9 bases, with 11 bases left between them. The CDR3 spans 13 residues. The CDR3 region has the DNA TGTGCCAGCAGTTACGTGGGGGGTAGTGAGCAGTTCTTC. Translating it yields CASSYVGGSEQFF.

This clonotype was counted between two and nine times. V gene TRBV6-5 combines with J gene TRBJ2-7; possibly TRBD2 for D (6 bases). Germline CDR1 and CDR2: MNHEY and SVGAGI. Trimming took off 6 bases at V and 2 bases at J, with 17 bases between the two ends. The CDR3 has 15 amino acids. The CDR3: CASRPAGTAPYEQYF. The CDR3 DNA follows: TGTGCCAGCAGACCCGCCGGGACTGCACCCTACGAGCAGTACTTC.

Ten or more counts support this clonotype. This chain links TRBV5-1 with TRBJ2-1, with a possible D match to TRBD2 (6 bases). From germline, CDR1 is SGHRS and CDR2 YFSETQ. This CDR3 is 15 amino acids long. V shed 0 bases and J shed 10 bases, with 17 bases lying between them. CDR3: CASSLGVSGGREQFF. CDR3 in DNA: TGCGCCAGCAGCTTGGGTGTCTCCGGGGGACGGGAGCAGTTCTTC.

This clonotype came up a few times. The chain links TRBV7-2 to TRBJ2-1; unclear D gene. Trimming removed 5 bases from V and 3 bases from J, with 11 bases in between. CDR1 and CDR2 from the germline V gene are SGHTA and FQGNSA. The CDR3 runs 14 residues. The CDR3 region has the DNA TGTGCCAGCAGCCACCGGTCCTACTACAATGAGCAGTTCTTC. Translated: CASSHRSYYNEQFF.

This clonotype was detected a few times. The V gene is TRBV4-2, the J gene TRBJ1-5; D is unresolved. V was pared by 0 bases and J by 0 bases, with 6 bases between. This CDR3 comprises 15 residues. Germline CDR1 and CDR2: LGHNA and YNFKEQ. CDR3 sequence (DNA): TGTGCCAGCAGCCAAGATTGGGGTAGCAATCAGCCCCAGCATTTT. Amino acids: CASSQDWGSNQPQHF.

The chain uses TRBV6-2 or TRBV6-3 and TRBJ1-1; D is possibly TRBD1 (5 bases). The CDR3 has 15 residues. Trimming stripped 0 bases from V and 4 bases from J, with 12 bases between. From germline, CDR1 is MNHEY and CDR2 SVGEGT. The chain's CDR3 is CASSYSALQGTEAFF. The CDR3 DNA is TGTGCCAGCAGTTACTCAGCCCTGCAGGGCACTGAAGCTTTCTTT.

This clonotype was picked up a small number of times. The chain employs TRBV11-2 and TRBJ1-6; the match to TRBD1 covers 10 bases. From germline, CDR1 is SGHAT and CDR2 FQNNGV. V lost 8 bases to trimming and J lost 10 bases; unmatched junction nucleotides: 5. The CDR3 spans 13 residues. CDR3: CASGTGVASPLHF. DNA of the CDR3: TGTGCCAGCGGGACAGGGGTTGCCTCACCCCTCCACTTT.

The sample holds a few counts of this clonotype. This chain joins TRBV11-2 and TRBJ2-5; D is perhaps TRBD1 (6 bases). The CDR3 is made up of 13 amino acids. Germline CDR1 and CDR2: SGHAT and FQNNGV. V was clipped by 5 bases and J by 5 bases, with 12 bases between them. CDR3: CASSPRTAETQYF. The CDR3, as DNA: TGTGCCAGCAGCCCCCGGACAGCCGAGACCCAGTACTTC.

V gene TRBV13 combines with J gene TRBJ2-3; D remains ambiguous. V lost 0 bases and J 4 bases, leaving 8 bases between the germline ends. Germline V gives CDR1 PRHDT, CDR2 FYEKMQ (reference sequence). This CDR3 spans 14 amino acids. The CDR3 sequence: CASSLGGYPDTQYF. The CDR3 DNA reads as TGTGCCAGCAGCTTAGGCGGCTACCCAGATACGCAGTATTTT.

The V and J genes are TRBV7-9 and TRBJ2-5; D remains unclear. The CDR3 has 14 amino acids. Germline values: CDR1 SEHNR, CDR2 FQNEAQ (reference sequence). V was pared by 7 bases and J by 1 base, with 13 bases between. The CDR3 DNA sequence: TGTGCCAGCACCCGCCGGGCGATCCAAGAGACCCAGTACTTC. Encoded protein: CASTRRAIQETQYF.

This clonotype showed up just a few times. This CDR3 fails to terminate in the conserved phenylalanine or tryptophan, so it likely reflects a read error. It is unclear where the CDR3 begins or ends on the DNA, so no DNA is shown, and the CDR3 is as TCRdb lists it. The gene calls are TRBV5-1 and TRBJ1-1. The CDR3 comprises 11 residues, both ends counted. The germline gives CDR1 SGHRS, CDR2 YFSETQ. The CDR3 loop is CASSSGGETSI.

V usage is TRBV4-3 and J usage is TRBJ2-6; D is undetermined. Germline V CDR1 and CDR2: LGHNA, YSLEER. Trimming pared 0 bases from V and 0 bases from J, leaving 9 bases between. The CDR3 spans 17 residues. CDR3 in DNA: TGCGCCAGCAGCCAAGATATAACTTACTCTGGGGCCAACGTCCTGACTTTC. Protein: CASSQDITYSGANVLTF.

CDR3 coding DNA: TGTGCCAGCAGCGGCGGACTAGCGGATCAAGAGACCCAGTACTTC. Residues: CASSGGLADQETQYF. The chain joins TRBV9 to TRBJ2-5; 10 nucleotides match TRBD2. CDR1 is SGDLS and CDR2 is YYNGEE in the germline V gene. The CDR3 has 15 amino acids. The V gene end was trimmed by 3 bases and the J gene end by 2 bases; junction bases not matched to a gene: 4. The full variable domain, its missing parts supplied by reference TRBV9 and TRBJ2-5, is DSGVTQTPKHLITATGQRVTLRCSPRSGDLSVYWYQQSLDQGLQFLIQYYNGEERAKGNILERFSAQQFPDLHSELNLSSLELGDSALYFCASSGGLADQETQYFGPGTRLLVL.

This chain uses TRBV12-3 or TRBV12-4 with TRBJ1-1, with 8 nucleotides matching TRBD1. The CDR3 runs to 16 residues. Unmatched junction bases numbered 9, after V lost 5 bases and J lost 1 base. CDR3 region: CASSQYRGWGNTEAFF. The CDR3 nucleotides read TGTGCCAGCAGTCAGTACAGGGGGTGGGGGAACACTGAAGCTTTCTTT.